The rows below give T cell receptor beta chains drawn from one sample of a study of T cell responses to AZD1222 COVID-19 vaccine. Produced via immunoSEQ multiplex PCR; TCRdb's table is partial and in-frame only. The sample lists 55,000 to 85,000 clones; less than 90% were seen once. Here the sequenced sample was peripheral blood, taken on day 0 of AZD1222 vaccination. The source of these receptors is an adult in good health. Both conserved end residues are part of each CDR3. D genes are given only for firm matches. Size values are once, few and many counts, or a class for expanded clones, and some rows have none.

TRBV19	TRBJ2-3	NA	NA	CASSIGLADTQYF	TGTGCCAGTAGTATCGGTCTAGCGGATACGCAGTATTTT
TRBV11-2	TRBJ2-7	NA	NA	CASSLGSNANEQYF	TGTGCCAGCAGCTTAGGAAGCAACGCAAACGAGCAGTACTTC
TRBV21-1	TRBJ2-7	NA	NA	CASMRQAGPIYEQYF	TGTGCCAGCATGCGACAGGCAGGTCCCATTTACGAGCAGTACTTC
TRBV28	TRBJ1-3	NA	NA	CASRNQRNTIYF	TGTGCCAGCAGGAACCAAAGAAACACCATATATTTT
TRBV4-1	TRBJ1-2	NA	TRBD1	CASSQDEGARRGYTF	TGCGCCAGCAGCCAAGATGAGGGGGCGCGTCGTGGCTACACCTTC
TRBV5-1	TRBJ1-2	NA	NA	CASSLGHANYGYTF	TGCGCCAGCAGCCTGGGGCACGCCAACTATGGCTACACCTTC
TRBV7-9	TRBJ1-2	NA	NA	CASSLLRSVQGYTF	TGTGCCAGCAGCTTATTACGCTCGGTACAAGGCTACACCTTC
TRBV2	TRBJ2-7	NA	TRBD1	CASRGQGYEQYF	TGTGCCAGCAGGGGACAGGGCTACGAGCAGTACTTC
TRBV29-1	TRBJ1-3	NA	TRBD1	CSVDLPQGTAGNTIYF	TGCAGCGTTGACCTACCACAGGGGACGGCTGGAAACACCATATATTTT
TRBV5-1	TRBJ1-6	once	TRBD1	CASSTTGAYSPLHF	TGCGCCAGCAGCACCACAGGGGCCTATTCACCCCTCCACTTT